The T cell receptor beta chain described here comes from a study of blood T cell repertoires in COVID-19. Across the study: Samples came from the United States, Italy and Spain, spanning acute and convalescent COVID-19. T cells, B-cell-depleted T cells, or PBMCs supplied cDNA or gDNA.

Seattle's cohort entered during active infection and was followed longitudinally. Per the original methods: Counts of nucleated cells, estimated from reference gene primer amplification, were obtained. The protocol was immunoSEQ multiplex PCR, while the TCRdb copy is restricted to in-frame clones and leaves out a portion. D and trimming come from the DNA, and the V and J calls and clone size come from that table. The sample includes fewer than 300,000 clones, 85% to 90% of them seen just once. The germline CDR1 and CDR2 sequences are GTSNPN and SVGIG (reference sequence). Trimming stripped 1 base from V and 8 bases from J, with 14 bases between. This CDR3 region has 14 residues.

The sample taken for sequencing was peripheral blood. The source of this sequence is a man aged 45-60 years with COVID-19, enrolled during active disease. The gene calls are TRBV30 and TRBJ2-2; D is perhaps TRBD1 (5 bases). The CDR3 spells CAWSEATVRGELFF. CDR3 DNA sequence: TGTGCCTGGAGTGAGGCGACAGTTCGGGGGGAGCTGTTTTTT.